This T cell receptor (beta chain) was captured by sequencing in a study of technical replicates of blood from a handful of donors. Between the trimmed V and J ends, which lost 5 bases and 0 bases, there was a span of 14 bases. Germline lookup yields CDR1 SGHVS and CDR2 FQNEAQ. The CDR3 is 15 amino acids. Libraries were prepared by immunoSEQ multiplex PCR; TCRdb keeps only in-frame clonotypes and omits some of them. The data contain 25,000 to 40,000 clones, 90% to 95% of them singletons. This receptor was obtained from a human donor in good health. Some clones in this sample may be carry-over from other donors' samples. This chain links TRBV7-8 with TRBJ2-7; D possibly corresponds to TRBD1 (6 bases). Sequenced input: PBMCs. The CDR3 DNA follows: TGTGCCAGCAGCCTACGGACAGAAAGCTCCTACGAGCAGTACTTC. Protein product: CASSLRTESSYEQYF.